These 10 T cell receptor beta chains came from one sample sequenced in a study of blood T cells in healthy people across ages. Primed by a sample-barcoded 5' primer and a J-beta primer mix, a second PCR proceeded for about 6 to 11 cycles. Each CDR3 protein gets one entry after TCRdb re-called the 5' RACE reads with MiXCR. The sample includes some 900,000 distinct CDR3 sequences, roughly 43% of them seen just once. The specimen sequenced was blood. These TCRs come from a man aged 30-40 years in good health.

This rearrangement joins TRBV11-2 to TRBJ1-2; D perhaps matches TRBD1 (6 bases). The CDR3 runs to 15 residues. The V and J ends lost 2 bases and 6 bases respectively, with 16 bases between them. From germline, CDR1 is SGHAT and CDR2 FQNNGV. This CDR3 reads CASSLSPTGYNGYTF. The CDR3 coding sequence is TGTGCCAGCAGCTTATCCCCGACAGGATACAATGGCTACACCTTC.

This chain links TRBV10-3 with TRBJ2-4, with 9 bases aligning to TRBD1. CDR3 length: 16 amino acids. Germline loops: CDR1 ENHRY, CDR2 SYGVKD. Trimming cost V 3 bases and J 0 bases; bases outside gene matches: 3. CDR3 DNA sequence: TGTGCCATCAGTGACCGGGACAGGGCAGCCAAAAACATTCAGTACTTC. This codes for CAISDRDRAAKNIQYF.

This clonotype has a handful of counts. The CDR3 DNA follows: TGTGCCAGCAATTCGGGGGCGAGTGGCAATCAGCCCCAGCATTTT. Its translation is CASNSGASGNQPQHF. The chain combines TRBV2 with TRBJ1-5; the D gene is possibly TRBD1 (6 bases). V lost 7 bases to trimming and J lost 2 bases, with 15 bases between them. This CDR3 has 15 residues. Germline loops: CDR1 SNHLY, CDR2 FYNNEI.

This clonotype was recorded a few times. V is TRBV6-2 or TRBV6-3 and J is TRBJ1-5; D is unclear. Trimming took off 8 bases at V and 3 bases at J, with 8 bases between the two ends. This CDR3 has 12 residues. Germline V gene sequence: CDR1 MNHEY, CDR2 SVGEGT. The CDR3 DNA sequence: TGTGCCAGCCGGGAGGCCAATCAGCCCCAGCATTTT. This sequence encodes CASREANQPQHF.

This clonotype has more than one count but fewer than ten. This chain links TRBV12-3 or TRBV12-4 with TRBJ1-5, with TRBD1 as a possible D gene (5 bases). Trimming cost V 6 bases and J 7 bases, with 22 bases left between them. The CDR3 is 16 residues long. DNA for the CDR3: TGTGCCAGCAGCCCCGACCTGGGGGTTGCGGGGCAGCCCCAGCATTTT. It codes for CASSPDLGVAGQPQHF.

This chain joins TRBV2 and TRBJ2-1; D gene uncertain. The CDR3 contains 14 residues. The V and J ends lost 0 bases and 9 bases respectively, with 12 bases between them. Germline CDR1 is SNHLY and CDR2 is FYNNEI. The CDR3: CASSEAPSRSEQFF. The CDR3 DNA reads TGTGCCAGCAGTGAAGCCCCCTCTAGAAGTGAGCAGTTCTTC.

This clonotype occurred a few times. The rearrangement joins TRBV24-1 to TRBJ2-5, with 9 bases lining up with TRBD1. Germline CDR1 is KGHDR and CDR2 is SFDVKD. J lost 3 bases, V lost 4 bases, and 5 bases had no gene match. This CDR3 comprises 15 residues. The CDR3, as DNA: TGTGCCACCAGTGAGCCGGGACAGGGAAAAGAGACCCAGTACTTC. It is translated as CATSEPGQGKETQYF.

The chain employs TRBV6-2 or TRBV6-3 and TRBJ2-7; 7 positions agree with TRBD1. This CDR3 has 12 residues. Germline CDR1 and CDR2: MNHEY and SVGEGT. V was clipped by 7 bases and J by 10 bases; unmatched bases: 10. This chain's CDR3 is CASTNRGDIQYF. In nucleotides, the CDR3 is TGTGCCAGCACCAACAGGGGAGACATCCAGTACTTC.

This clonotype showed up just a few times. The CDR3 reads CASSQVVPGLTYGYTF. The CDR3 coding sequence is TGCGCCAGCAGCCAAGTCGTCCCCGGGCTAACCTATGGCTACACCTTC. The chain joins TRBV4-3 to TRBJ1-2; no reliable D call. CDR1 and CDR2 (germline): LGHNA, YSLEER. V was trimmed by 1 base and J by 4 bases, leaving 16 bases between them. This CDR3 is built from 16 residues.

As DNA, the CDR3 is TGTGCCAGCGGCCGAGACAGCTTTCAAGAGACCCAGTACTTC. It is translated as CASGRDSFQETQYF. The gene calls are TRBV6-2 or TRBV6-3 and TRBJ2-5, with D possibly matching TRBD1 (5 bases). CDR3 size: 14 residues. Trimming shortened V by 8 bases and J by 2 bases, and 15 bases separated the two germline ends. CDR1 and CDR2 from the germline V gene are MNHEY and SVGEGT.